This T cell receptor (beta chain) was found in a study of beta chain features in type 1 diabetes. Study-wide background: Sorted cells numbering approximately 110,000,000 were examined across all samples.

About 110 mL of blood, on average, came from one heparinised draw per donor. Study-level points and caveats: VDJ junctions in type 1 diabetes patients carried more deletions and fewer insertions. When Type 1 diabetes patients were examined, their TCRB CDR3s proved moderately but significantly shorter in all four CD4+ subsets.

This clone was counted only a few times. The antigen is not known. CDR3 length: 16 amino acids. J gave up 6 bases and V 4 bases, and 9 bases lay outside the gene matches. In germline, CDR1 is SGHDN, CDR2 FVKESK. Sequencing targeted expressed TCRB transcripts, as all isolated RNA had been reverse transcribed. Data came from immunoSEQ multiplex PCR; TCRdb stores just in-frame clones and leaves some out. The data contain roughly 250,000 clones, roughly 22% of them singletons. The J gene is TRBJ2-2, the V gene TRBV14; 9 nucleotides match TRBD2. Sequences were obtained from naive CD4+ T cells from blood. This clonotype was obtained from a woman in her thirties or forties with type 1 diabetes. DNA of the CDR3: TGTGCCAGCAGCCCGCGTAGCGGGGGATACGCCGGGGAGCTGTTTTTT. Translating it yields CASSPRSGGYAGELFF.